This TCR beta chain was sequenced for a study of shared clonotypes between healthy human individuals. Under the authors' procedure: Filtering of immunoSEQ junctional sequences could not match full-length read filtering. Libraries were prepared by immunoSEQ multiplex PCR; TCRdb keeps only in-frame clonotypes and omits some of them. V, J and clone size were drawn from that table, and D and trimming were deduced from the DNA. The repertoire holds roughly 100,000 clones, with just over 65% as singletons. The CDR3 is 18 amino acids. Per the germline V gene, CDR1 is SGHTA and CDR2 is FQGNSA. Trimming left V 1 base short and J 3 bases short, with 18 bases between. This clone occurred a few times.

Material for sequencing was memory CD8+ T cells sorted from blood. Subset given: CD45RO+ cells pooled with CCR7-negative TemRA cells. The TCR comes from a woman under 40 in good health. The chain couples TRBV7-2 to TRBJ2-2; D could derive from TRBD1 or TRBD2 (5 bases each). The DNA for the CDR3 is TGTGCCAGCAGCTTAGGAGATACATTTGGGACCTACACCGGGGAGCTGTTTTTT. This encodes CASSLGDTFGTYTGELFF.